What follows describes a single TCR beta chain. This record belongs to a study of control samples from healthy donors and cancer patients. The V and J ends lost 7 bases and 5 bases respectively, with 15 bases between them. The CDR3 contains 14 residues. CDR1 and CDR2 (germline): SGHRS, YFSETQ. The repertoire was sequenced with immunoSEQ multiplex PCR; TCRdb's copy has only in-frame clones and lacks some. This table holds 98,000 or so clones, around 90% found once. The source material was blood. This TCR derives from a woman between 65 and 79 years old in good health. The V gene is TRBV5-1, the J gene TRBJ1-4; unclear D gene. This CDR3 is CASREWTSNEKLFF. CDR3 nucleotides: TGCGCCAGCCGTGAGTGGACGTCGAATGAAAAACTGTTTTTT.